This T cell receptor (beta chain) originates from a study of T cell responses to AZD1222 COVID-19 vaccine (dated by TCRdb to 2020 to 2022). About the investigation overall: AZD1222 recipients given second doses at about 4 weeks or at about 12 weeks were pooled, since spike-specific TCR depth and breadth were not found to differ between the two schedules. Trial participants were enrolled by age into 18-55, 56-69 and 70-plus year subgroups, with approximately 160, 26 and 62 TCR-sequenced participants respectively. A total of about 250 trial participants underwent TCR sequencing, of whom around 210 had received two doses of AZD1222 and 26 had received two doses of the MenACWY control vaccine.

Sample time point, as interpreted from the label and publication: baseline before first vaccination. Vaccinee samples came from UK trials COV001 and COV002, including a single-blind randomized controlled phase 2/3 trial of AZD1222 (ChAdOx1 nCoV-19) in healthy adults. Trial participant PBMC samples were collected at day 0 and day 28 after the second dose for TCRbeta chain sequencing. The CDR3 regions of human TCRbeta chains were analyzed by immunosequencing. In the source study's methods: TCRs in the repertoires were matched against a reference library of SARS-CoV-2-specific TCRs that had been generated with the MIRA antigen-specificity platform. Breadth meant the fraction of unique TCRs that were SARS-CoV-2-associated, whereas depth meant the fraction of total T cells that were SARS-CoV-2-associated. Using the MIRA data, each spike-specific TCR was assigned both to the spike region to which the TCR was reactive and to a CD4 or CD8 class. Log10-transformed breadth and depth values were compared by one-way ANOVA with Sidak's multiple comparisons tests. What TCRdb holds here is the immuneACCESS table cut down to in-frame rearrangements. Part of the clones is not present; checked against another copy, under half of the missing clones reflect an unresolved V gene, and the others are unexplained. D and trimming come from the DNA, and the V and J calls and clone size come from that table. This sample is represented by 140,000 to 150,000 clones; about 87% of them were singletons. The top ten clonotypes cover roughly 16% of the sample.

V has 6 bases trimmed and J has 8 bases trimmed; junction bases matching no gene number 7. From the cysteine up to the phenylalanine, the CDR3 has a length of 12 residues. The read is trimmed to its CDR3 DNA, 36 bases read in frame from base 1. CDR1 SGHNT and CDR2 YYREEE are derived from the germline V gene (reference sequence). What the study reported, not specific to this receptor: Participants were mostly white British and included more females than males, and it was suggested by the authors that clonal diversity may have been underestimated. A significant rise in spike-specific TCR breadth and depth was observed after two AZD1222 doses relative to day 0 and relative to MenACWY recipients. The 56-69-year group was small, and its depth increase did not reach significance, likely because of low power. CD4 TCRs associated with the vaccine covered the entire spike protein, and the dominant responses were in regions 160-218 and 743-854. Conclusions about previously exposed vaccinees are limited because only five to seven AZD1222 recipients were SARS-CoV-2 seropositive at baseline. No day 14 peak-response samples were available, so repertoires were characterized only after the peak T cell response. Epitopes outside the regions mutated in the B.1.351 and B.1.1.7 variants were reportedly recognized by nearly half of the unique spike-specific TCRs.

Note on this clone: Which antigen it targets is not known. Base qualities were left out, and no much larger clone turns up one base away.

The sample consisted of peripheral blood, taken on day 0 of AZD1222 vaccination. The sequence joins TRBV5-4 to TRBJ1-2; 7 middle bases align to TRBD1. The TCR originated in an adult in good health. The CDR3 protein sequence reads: CASTSGGSGYTF. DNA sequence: TGTGCCAGCACTTCAGGGGGTTCGGGCTACACCTTC.